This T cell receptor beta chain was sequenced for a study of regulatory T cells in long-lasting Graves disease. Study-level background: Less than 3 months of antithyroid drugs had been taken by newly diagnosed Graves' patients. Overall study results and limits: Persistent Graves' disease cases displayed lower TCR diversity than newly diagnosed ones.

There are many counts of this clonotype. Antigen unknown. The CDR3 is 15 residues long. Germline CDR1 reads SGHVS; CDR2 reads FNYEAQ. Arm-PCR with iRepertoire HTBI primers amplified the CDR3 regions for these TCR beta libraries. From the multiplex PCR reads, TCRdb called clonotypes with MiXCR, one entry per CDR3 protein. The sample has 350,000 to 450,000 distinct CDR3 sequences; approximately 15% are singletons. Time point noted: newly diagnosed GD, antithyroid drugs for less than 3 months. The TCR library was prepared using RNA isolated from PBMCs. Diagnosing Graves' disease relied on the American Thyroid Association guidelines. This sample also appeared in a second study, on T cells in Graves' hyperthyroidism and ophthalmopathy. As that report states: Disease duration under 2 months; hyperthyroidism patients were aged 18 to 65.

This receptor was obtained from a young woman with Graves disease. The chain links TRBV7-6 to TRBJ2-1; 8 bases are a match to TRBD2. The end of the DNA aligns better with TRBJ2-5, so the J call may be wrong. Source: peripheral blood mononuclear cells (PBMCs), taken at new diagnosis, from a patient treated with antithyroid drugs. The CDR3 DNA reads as TGTGCCAGCAGCTTAAGTGGGACTAGACAAGAGACCCAGTACTTC. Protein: CASSLSGTRQETQYF.